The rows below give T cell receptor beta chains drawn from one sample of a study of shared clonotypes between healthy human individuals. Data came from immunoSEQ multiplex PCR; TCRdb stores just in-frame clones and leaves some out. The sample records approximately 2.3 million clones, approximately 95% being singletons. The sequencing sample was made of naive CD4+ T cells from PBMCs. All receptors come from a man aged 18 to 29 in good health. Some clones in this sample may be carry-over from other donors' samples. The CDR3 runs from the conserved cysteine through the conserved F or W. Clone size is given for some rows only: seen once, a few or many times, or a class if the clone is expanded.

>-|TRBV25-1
CASSDRATQPQHF
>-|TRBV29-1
CSVGMVRGANTGELFF
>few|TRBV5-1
CASSPTGRNTEAFF
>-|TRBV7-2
CASSLGFGGYNEQFF
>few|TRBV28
CASSAIDGVTEAFF
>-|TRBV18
CASSLQNAPTGNTIYF
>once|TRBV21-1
CASSTQPPDYYNEQFF
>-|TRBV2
CASRGEVDQPQHF
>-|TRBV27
CAIPRGTSTDTQYF
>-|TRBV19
CASSTETGRYTEAFF
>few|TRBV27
CASSLLGSNQPQHF